This T cell receptor beta chain was sequenced in a study of shared clonotypes between healthy human individuals. Study-level information: Three men and a couple of women, aged 18 to 49, were donors.

Germline assignment: CDR1 MGHDK and CDR2 SYGVNS. J was trimmed by 2 bases and V by 5 bases; bases with no gene match: 4. This CDR3 is 15 amino acids long. Notes on the study in general: Larger estimated richness was generally recorded for naive subsets relative to memory subsets.

Original analysis: Filtering differed because ImmunoSEQ produced junction-only sequences that carried no quality scores. Method: immunoSEQ multiplex PCR; TCRdb's copy keeps in-frame clones and lacks some. V and J calls and clone size are given by that table; D and trimming were obtained from the DNA. The sample holds some 2,100,000 clones, 90% to 96% seen once. In the case of this clone: Its specificity is not known.

The chain carries TRBV25-1 and TRBJ2-2; 8 nucleotides match TRBD1. This TCR derives from a young man in good health. Sequenced sample: naive CD4+ T cells sorted from blood. Subset here: CD45RA+ positively selected. The CDR3, as DNA: TGTGCCAGCAGTAACAGGGGGATCAACACCGGGGAGCTGTTTTTT. Protein: CASSNRGINTGELFF.